The source of this T cell receptor (beta chain) is a study of memory CD4+ T cells and cytomegalovirus serostatus. Study-wide background: Of the healthy Belgian adults, roughly ten were CMV seropositive and approximately 24 seronegative.

Germline loops: CDR1 MNHNS, CDR2 SASEGT. This CDR3 region has 14 residues. V was shortened by 6 bases and J by 5 bases, with 16 bases between the two germline ends. Profiling relied on immunoSEQ multiplex PCR, and the TCRdb table lists in-frame clones only, not all of them. The table records about 96,000 clones, 80% of them present only once. Whole-study findings and limits: Each of fewer than 80 CMV-associated TCRbeta sequences occurred in one to five individuals. Repertoires predicted CMV serostatus with median bootstrapped AUC of 0.95.

Single viable CD3+CD4+CD8-CD45RO+ cells were sorted as the memory CD4+ T cells. Donors' CMV status reflects serum IgG against pp150, pp28, p38, p52. A remark on this clone: The antigen is not known.

The sequencing sample was made of memory CD4+ T cells from blood. The genes are TRBV6-1 and TRBJ1-1; TRBD1 might be the D (6 bases). The receptor's source is an adult in good health and CMV-seropositive. The CDR3: CASSALRGSTEAFF. CDR3 sequence (DNA): TGTGCCAGCAGCGCCCTAAGGGGGAGTACTGAAGCTTTCTTT.